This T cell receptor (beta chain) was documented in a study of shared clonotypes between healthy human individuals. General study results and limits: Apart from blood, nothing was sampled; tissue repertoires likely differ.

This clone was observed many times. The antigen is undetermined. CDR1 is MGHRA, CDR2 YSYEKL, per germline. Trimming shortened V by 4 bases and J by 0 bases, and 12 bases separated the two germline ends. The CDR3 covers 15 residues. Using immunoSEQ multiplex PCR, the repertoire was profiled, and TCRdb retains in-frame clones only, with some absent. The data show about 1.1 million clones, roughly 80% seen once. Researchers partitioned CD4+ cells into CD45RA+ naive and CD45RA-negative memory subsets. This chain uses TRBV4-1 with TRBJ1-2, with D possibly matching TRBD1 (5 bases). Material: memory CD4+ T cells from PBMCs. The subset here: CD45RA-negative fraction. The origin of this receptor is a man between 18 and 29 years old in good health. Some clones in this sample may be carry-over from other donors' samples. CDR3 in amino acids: CASSPGTETNYGYTF. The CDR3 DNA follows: TGCGCCAGCAGCCCTGGGACGGAAACTAACTATGGCTACACCTTC.